Listed below are T cell receptor beta chains from one sample, sequenced in a study of CD8 T cells in ankylosing spondylitis. TCRdb reprocessed the 5' RACE reads via MiXCR and lists one record per CDR3 protein. The repertoire includes a few hundred thousand distinct CDR3 sequences, under 25% of them detected once, and about 17% sits in the top ten. Source material: blood, either unsorted or a sorted T cell fraction (not recorded which). These receptors were taken from a male donor with ankylosing spondylitis. The CDR3 runs from the conserved cysteine through the conserved F or W. A D gene is named only where the DNA matches it firmly. Size is stated for part of the rows, as once, few or many counts, or as a class when the clone is expanded.

j_gene: TRBJ2-1; d_gene: -; abundance: -; v_gene: TRBV28; CDR3aa: CASSTGLRNFEFF; CDR3nt: TGTGCCAGCAGTACGGGGCTAAGGAACTTTGAGTTCTTC
j_gene: TRBJ2-1; d_gene: -; abundance: -; v_gene: TRBV3-1; CDR3aa: CASSLIGGEEQFF; CDR3nt: TGTGCCAGCAGCTTAATTGGGGGCGAGGAGCAGTTCTTC
j_gene: TRBJ1-2; d_gene: -; abundance: -; v_gene: TRBV7-2; CDR3aa: CASTMPGESFGYTF; CDR3nt: TGTGCCAGCACCATGCCGGGCGAGAGTTTTGGCTACACCTTC
j_gene: TRBJ2-1; d_gene: TRBD2; abundance: -; v_gene: TRBV3-1; CDR3aa: CASSQSTSGLQFF; CDR3nt: TGTGCCAGCAGCCAGTCGACTAGCGGGCTTCAGTTCTTC
j_gene: TRBJ2-3; d_gene: TRBD2; abundance: -; v_gene: TRBV4-1; CDR3aa: CASSQVAAGGPDTQYF; CDR3nt: TGCGCCAGCAGCCAAGTCGCAGCGGGAGGGCCAGATACGCAGTATTTT
j_gene: TRBJ2-5; d_gene: -; abundance: -; v_gene: TRBV14; CDR3aa: CASSQSRRMETQYF; CDR3nt: TGTGCCAGCAGCCAGAGTCGGAGAATGGAGACCCAGTACTTC
j_gene: TRBJ1-2; d_gene: -; abundance: -; v_gene: TRBV27; CDR3aa: CASSSQGLAEWTF; CDR3nt: TGTGCCAGCAGTTCTCAGGGGCTGGCAGAATGGACCTTC
j_gene: TRBJ1-1; d_gene: TRBD1; abundance: few; v_gene: TRBV19; CDR3aa: CASSYPGGMNTEAFF; CDR3nt: TGTGCCAGTAGTTATCCAGGGGGGATGAACACTGAAGCTTTCTTT
j_gene: TRBJ1-2; d_gene: -; abundance: -; v_gene: TRBV14; CDR3aa: CASSQDWGDYGYTF; CDR3nt: TGTGCCAGCAGCCAAGATTGGGGGGACTATGGCTACACCTTC
j_gene: TRBJ2-7; d_gene: -; abundance: -; v_gene: TRBV20-1; CDR3aa: CSARGRDGEQYF; CDR3nt: TGCAGTGCCCGGGGAAGGGATGGCGAGCAGTACTTC
j_gene: TRBJ2-3; d_gene: -; abundance: few; v_gene: TRBV28; CDR3aa: CASSPSLGSTDTQYF; CDR3nt: TGTGCCAGCAGTCCCTCCCTGGGAAGCACAGATACGCAGTATTTT
j_gene: TRBJ1-2; d_gene: -; abundance: -; v_gene: TRBV2; CDR3aa: CASRGDGNYGYTF; CDR3nt: TGTGCCAGCAGAGGGGACGGCAACTATGGCTACACCTTC
j_gene: TRBJ1-5; d_gene: TRBD1; abundance: -; v_gene: TRBV9; CDR3aa: CASSAGTAPEGNQPQHF; CDR3nt: TGTGCCAGCAGCGCGGGGACAGCCCCTGAGGGCAATCAGCCCCAGCATTTT
j_gene: TRBJ2-4; d_gene: TRBD2; abundance: -; v_gene: TRBV6-2/TRBV6-3; CDR3aa: CASSFRTSGLPENIQYF; CDR3nt: TGTGCCAGCAGTTTTAGGACTAGCGGGCTTCCCGAAAACATTCAGTACTTC
j_gene: TRBJ2-2; d_gene: -; abundance: -; v_gene: TRBV18; CDR3aa: CASSLAALGTGELFF; CDR3nt: TGTGCCAGCTCGCTAGCAGCCCTGGGCACCGGGGAGCTGTTTTTT
j_gene: TRBJ1-1; d_gene: -; abundance: few; v_gene: TRBV12-3/TRBV12-4; CDR3aa: CASSLLRLSEAFF; CDR3nt: TGTGCCAGCAGTTTATTGCGCCTCTCTGAAGCTTTCTTT
j_gene: TRBJ2-3; d_gene: -; abundance: few; v_gene: TRBV6-7; CDR3aa: CASSYRQGSADTQYF; CDR3nt: TGTGCCAGCAGTTACCGCCAGGGGTCGGCAGATACGCAGTATTTT
j_gene: TRBJ2-2; d_gene: TRBD1; abundance: -; v_gene: TRBV14; CDR3aa: CASSQDRGSNTGELFF; CDR3nt: TGTGCCAGCAGCCAAGACAGGGGGTCGAACACCGGGGAGCTGTTTTTT
j_gene: TRBJ2-2; d_gene: -; abundance: -; v_gene: TRBV7-3; CDR3aa: CASSLFMNTGELFF; CDR3nt: TGTGCCAGCAGCTTATTCATGAACACCGGGGAGCTGTTTTTT
j_gene: TRBJ2-7; d_gene: -; abundance: few; v_gene: TRBV20-1; CDR3aa: CSARLLGLEQYF; CDR3nt: TGCAGTGCTCGACTCCTCGGCCTCGAGCAGTACTTC
j_gene: TRBJ2-5; d_gene: -; abundance: -; v_gene: TRBV3-1; CDR3aa: CASSQLPAGARETQYF; CDR3nt: TGTGCCAGCAGCCAACTTCCCGCGGGGGCTCGAGAGACCCAGTACTTC
j_gene: TRBJ2-7; d_gene: -; abundance: -; v_gene: TRBV15; CDR3aa: CATSRNGLRLDEQYF; CDR3nt: TGTGCCACCAGCAGAAATGGACTCCGTCTTGACGAGCAGTACTTC
j_gene: TRBJ1-5; d_gene: -; abundance: few; v_gene: TRBV7-2; CDR3aa: CASSTRTLNQPQHF; CDR3nt: TGTGCCAGCAGCACCCGGACACTCAATCAGCCCCAGCATTTT
j_gene: TRBJ1-1; d_gene: TRBD1; abundance: -; v_gene: TRBV18; CDR3aa: CASSPQDRGLNTEAFF; CDR3nt: TGTGCCAGCTCACCACAGGACAGGGGGCTGAACACTGAAGCTTTCTTT
j_gene: TRBJ1-1; d_gene: -; abundance: -; v_gene: TRBV20-1; CDR3aa: CSAPRGAGTEAFF; CDR3nt: TGCAGTGCTCCCCGGGGGGCCGGGACTGAAGCTTTCTTT
j_gene: TRBJ2-1; d_gene: TRBD1; abundance: few; v_gene: TRBV7-2; CDR3aa: CASSPLGQGSRGQFF; CDR3nt: TGTGCCAGCAGCCCCTTGGGACAGGGTTCTAGAGGGCAGTTCTTC
j_gene: TRBJ2-7; d_gene: -; abundance: -; v_gene: TRBV12-3/TRBV12-4; CDR3aa: CASSSPLAYEQYF; CDR3nt: TGTGCCAGCAGTTCCCCCCTGGCCTACGAGCAGTACTTC
j_gene: TRBJ1-6; d_gene: -; abundance: -; v_gene: TRBV27; CDR3aa: CASSLANLLNSPLHF; CDR3nt: TGTGCCAGCAGTTTAGCCAACCTCCTAAATTCACCCCTCCACTTT
j_gene: TRBJ1-1; d_gene: -; abundance: -; v_gene: TRBV12-3/TRBV12-4; CDR3aa: CASSFVIRQGEAFF; CDR3nt: TGTGCCAGCAGTTTCGTTATCAGGCAGGGTGAAGCTTTCTTT
j_gene: TRBJ2-5; d_gene: TRBD2; abundance: few; v_gene: TRBV20-1; CDR3aa: CSARLAGLQETQYF; CDR3nt: TGCAGTGCTCGACTAGCGGGATTACAAGAGACCCAGTACTTC
j_gene: TRBJ2-2; d_gene: -; abundance: -; v_gene: TRBV24-1; CDR3aa: CATPLFRASTGELFF; CDR3nt: TGTGCCACCCCTTTGTTTCGGGCTTCGACCGGGGAGCTGTTTTTT
j_gene: TRBJ2-7; d_gene: -; abundance: -; v_gene: TRBV6-1; CDR3aa: CASRRTAVSYEQYF; CDR3nt: TGTGCCAGCAGACGGACTGCGGTCTCCTACGAGCAGTACTTC
j_gene: TRBJ2-6; d_gene: TRBD2; abundance: few; v_gene: TRBV12-3/TRBV12-4; CDR3aa: CASSLTVGLAPGANVLTF; CDR3nt: TGTGCCAGCAGTTTGACCGTCGGACTAGCGCCTGGGGCCAACGTCCTGACTTTC
j_gene: TRBJ2-5; d_gene: -; abundance: few; v_gene: TRBV7-8; CDR3aa: CASSTTPKETQYF; CDR3nt: TGTGCCAGCAGCACGACCCCAAAGGAGACCCAGTACTTC
j_gene: TRBJ2-7; d_gene: -; abundance: -; v_gene: TRBV28; CDR3aa: CASSPSAGVNYEQYF; CDR3nt: TGTGCCAGCAGTCCTTCGGCAGGGGTGAACTACGAGCAGTACTTC
j_gene: TRBJ2-1; d_gene: -; abundance: few; v_gene: TRBV15; CDR3aa: CATSEDLASYNEQFF; CDR3nt: TGTGCCACCAGCGAGGACCTCGCCTCCTACAATGAGCAGTTCTTC
j_gene: TRBJ2-3; d_gene: -; abundance: few; v_gene: TRBV15; CDR3aa: CATSRDPEPSTDTQYF; CDR3nt: TGTGCCACCAGCAGAGATCCCGAGCCCAGCACAGATACGCAGTATTTT
j_gene: TRBJ1-3; d_gene: -; abundance: few; v_gene: TRBV15; CDR3aa: CATSRDATDTIYF; CDR3nt: TGTGCCACCAGCAGAGATGCGACGGACACCATATATTTT
j_gene: TRBJ2-7; d_gene: -; abundance: -; v_gene: TRBV5-1; CDR3aa: CASSPRPGSEQYF; CDR3nt: TGCGCCAGCAGCCCGCGACCAGGGAGCGAGCAGTACTTC
j_gene: TRBJ2-3; d_gene: -; abundance: few; v_gene: TRBV20-1; CDR3aa: CSASEGIGTDTQYF; CDR3nt: TGCAGTGCTAGTGAAGGGATTGGAACAGATACGCAGTATTTT
j_gene: TRBJ2-1; d_gene: -; abundance: many; v_gene: TRBV5-5; CDR3aa: CASSLQASSYNEQFF; CDR3nt: TGTGCCAGCAGCTTGCAGGCCAGCTCCTACAATGAGCAGTTCTTC
j_gene: TRBJ2-1; d_gene: -; abundance: few; v_gene: TRBV29-1; CDR3aa: CSVSPVAYNEQFF; CDR3nt: TGCAGCGTATCTCCGGTCGCCTACAATGAGCAGTTCTTC
j_gene: TRBJ2-7; d_gene: -; abundance: -; v_gene: TRBV7-6; CDR3aa: CASSLAVGSYEQYF; CDR3nt: TGTGCCAGCAGCTTAGCGGTAGGGAGCTACGAGCAGTACTTC
j_gene: TRBJ2-7; d_gene: -; abundance: -; v_gene: TRBV12-3/TRBV12-4; CDR3aa: CASSFTTGAHEQYF; CDR3nt: TGTGCCAGCAGTTTTACCACAGGAGCCCACGAGCAGTACTTC
j_gene: TRBJ2-1; d_gene: -; abundance: -; v_gene: TRBV7-3; CDR3aa: CASSLNPGEGSVFF; CDR3nt: TGTGCCAGCAGCTTAAACCCCGGAGAGGGGAGTGTGTTCTTC
j_gene: TRBJ1-2; d_gene: TRBD1; abundance: few; v_gene: TRBV12-3/TRBV12-4; CDR3aa: CASRKTGTAYGYTF; CDR3nt: TGTGCCAGCAGGAAGACCGGGACAGCTTATGGCTACACCTTC
j_gene: TRBJ2-5; d_gene: TRBD2; abundance: few; v_gene: TRBV5-6; CDR3aa: CASSPTLTSGSQETQYF; CDR3nt: TGTGCCAGCAGCCCTACTCTGACTAGCGGGAGTCAAGAGACCCAGTACTTC
j_gene: TRBJ1-2; d_gene: TRBD1; abundance: -; v_gene: TRBV20-1; CDR3aa: CSATRQGEFYGYTF; CDR3nt: TGCAGTGCTACGCGACAGGGAGAGTTTTATGGCTACACCTTC
j_gene: TRBJ2-1; d_gene: -; abundance: -; v_gene: TRBV4-2; CDR3aa: CASQGGYYNEQFF; CDR3nt: TGTGCCAGCCAAGGGGGGTACTACAATGAGCAGTTCTTC
j_gene: TRBJ2-1; d_gene: -; abundance: -; v_gene: TRBV28; CDR3aa: CASSLVLGEDNEQFF; CDR3nt: TGTGCCAGCAGTTTAGTACTAGGAGAAGACAATGAGCAGTTCTTC
j_gene: TRBJ1-1; d_gene: TRBD1; abundance: -; v_gene: TRBV7-6; CDR3aa: CASSFRQGNTEAFF; CDR3nt: TGTGCCAGCAGCTTTAGACAGGGCAACACTGAAGCTTTCTTT
j_gene: TRBJ2-1; d_gene: -; abundance: few; v_gene: TRBV5-5; CDR3aa: CASSPRQEPYNEQFF; CDR3nt: TGTGCCAGCAGCCCGAGACAGGAACCCTACAATGAGCAGTTCTTC
j_gene: TRBJ2-7; d_gene: TRBD2; abundance: many; v_gene: TRBV29-1; CDR3aa: CSVELAGVLHEQYF; CDR3nt: TGCAGCGTTGAATTAGCGGGAGTTCTCCACGAGCAGTACTTC
j_gene: TRBJ2-1; d_gene: -; abundance: -; v_gene: TRBV24-1; CDR3aa: CATSDLKESSYNEQFF; CDR3nt: TGTGCCACCAGTGATTTGAAGGAGAGCTCCTACAATGAGCAGTTCTTC